This T cell receptor beta chain was recorded in a study of neurological immune-mediated disorders. Study-wide results and limits: Phylogenetic analysis grouped 18 of 34 multiple sclerosis patients' repertoires together, suggesting a possible repertoire signature.

Template-switch 5'RACE cDNA synthesis added a 10-nucleotide unique molecular identifier. TCRdb analysed the 5' RACE reads with MiXCR anew, one entry per CDR3 protein. The sample holds approximately 68,000 distinct CDR3 sequences, around 4.8% seen once. This clonotype showed up many times. The target antigen is unknown. The germline V gene encodes CDR1 LGHDT and CDR2 YNNKEL (reference sequence). Trimming removed 4 bases from V and 2 bases from J, with 5 bases in between. The CDR3 runs 12 residues. This chain uses TRBV3-1 with TRBJ1-1; no firm D call. This receptor was identified in a woman between 65 and 79 years old with multiple sclerosis. Sequencing used PBMCs. As DNA, the CDR3 is TGTGCCAGCAGCCGGTATAACACTGAAGCTTTCTTT. This codes for CASSRYNTEAFF.